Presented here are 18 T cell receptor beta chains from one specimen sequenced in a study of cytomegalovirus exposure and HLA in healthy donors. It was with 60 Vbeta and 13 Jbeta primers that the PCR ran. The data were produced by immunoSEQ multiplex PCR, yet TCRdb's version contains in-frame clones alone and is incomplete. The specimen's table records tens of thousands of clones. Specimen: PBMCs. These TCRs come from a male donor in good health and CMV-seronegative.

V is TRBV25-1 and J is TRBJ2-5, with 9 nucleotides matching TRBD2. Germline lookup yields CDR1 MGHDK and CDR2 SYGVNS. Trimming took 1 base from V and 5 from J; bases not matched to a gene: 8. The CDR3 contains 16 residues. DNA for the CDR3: TGTGCCAGCAGTGAATGGGGCGGGAGGGCCGTGGAGACCCAGTACTTC. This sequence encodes CASSEWGGRAVETQYF. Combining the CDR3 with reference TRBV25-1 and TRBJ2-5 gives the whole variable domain EADIYQTPRYLVIGTGKKITLECSQTMGHDKMYWYQQDPGMELHLIHYSYGVNSTEKGDLSSESTVSRIRTEHFPLTLESARPSHTSQYLCASSEWGGRAVETQYFGPGTRLLVL.

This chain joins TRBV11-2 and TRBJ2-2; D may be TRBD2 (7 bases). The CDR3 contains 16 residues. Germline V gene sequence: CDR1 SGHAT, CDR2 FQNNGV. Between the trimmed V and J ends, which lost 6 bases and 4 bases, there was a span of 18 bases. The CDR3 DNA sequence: TGTGCCAGCAGAAAGGGGGGCGGGAGTCGCACCGGGGAGCTGTTTTTT. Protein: CASRKGGGSRTGELFF. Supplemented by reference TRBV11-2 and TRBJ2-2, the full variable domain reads EAGVAQSPRYKIIEKRQSVAFWCNPISGHATLYWYQQILGQGPKLLIQFQNNGVVDDSQLPKDRFSAERLKGVDSTLKIQPAKLEDSAVYLCASRKGGGSRTGELFFGEGSRLTVL.

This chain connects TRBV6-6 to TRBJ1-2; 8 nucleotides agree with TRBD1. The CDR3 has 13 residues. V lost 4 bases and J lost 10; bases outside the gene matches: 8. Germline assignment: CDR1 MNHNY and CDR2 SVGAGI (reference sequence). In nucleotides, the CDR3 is TGTGCCAGCAGTTGGACAGGGAGAGAGGTCTACACCTTC. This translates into CASSWTGREVYTF.

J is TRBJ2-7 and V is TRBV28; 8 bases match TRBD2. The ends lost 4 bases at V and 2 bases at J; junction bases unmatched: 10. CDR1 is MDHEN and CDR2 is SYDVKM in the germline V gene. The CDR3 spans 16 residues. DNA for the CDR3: TGTGCCAGCAGTTCCGCCGGGGGGGGGCACCCCTACGAGCAGTACTTC. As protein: CASSSAGGGHPYEQYF.

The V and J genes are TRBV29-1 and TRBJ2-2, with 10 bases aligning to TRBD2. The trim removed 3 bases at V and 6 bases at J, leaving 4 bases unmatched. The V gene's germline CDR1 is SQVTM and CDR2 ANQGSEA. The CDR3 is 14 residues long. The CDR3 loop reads CSVEVAGGPGELFF. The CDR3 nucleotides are TGCAGCGTTGAGGTAGCGGGAGGACCCGGGGAGCTGTTTTTT.

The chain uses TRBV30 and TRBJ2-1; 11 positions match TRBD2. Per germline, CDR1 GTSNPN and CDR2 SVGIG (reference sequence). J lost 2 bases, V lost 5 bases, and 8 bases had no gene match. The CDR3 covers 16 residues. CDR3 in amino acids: CAWGHGTSGTYNEQFF. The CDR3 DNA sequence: TGTGCCTGGGGACACGGGACTAGCGGAACCTACAATGAGCAGTTCTTC.

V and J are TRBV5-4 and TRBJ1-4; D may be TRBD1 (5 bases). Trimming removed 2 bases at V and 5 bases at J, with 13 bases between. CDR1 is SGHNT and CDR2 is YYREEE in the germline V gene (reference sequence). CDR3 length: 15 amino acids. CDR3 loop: CASSFSTAENEKLFF. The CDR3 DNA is TGTGCCAGCAGCTTCTCGACAGCTGAGAATGAAAAACTGTTTTTT.

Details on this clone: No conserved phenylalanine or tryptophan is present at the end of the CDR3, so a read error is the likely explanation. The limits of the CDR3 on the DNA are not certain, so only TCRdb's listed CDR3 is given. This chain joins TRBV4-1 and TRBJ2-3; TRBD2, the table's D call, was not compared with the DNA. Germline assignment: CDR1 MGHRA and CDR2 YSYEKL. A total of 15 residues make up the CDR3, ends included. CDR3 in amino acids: CASSQEASLGGRAYL.

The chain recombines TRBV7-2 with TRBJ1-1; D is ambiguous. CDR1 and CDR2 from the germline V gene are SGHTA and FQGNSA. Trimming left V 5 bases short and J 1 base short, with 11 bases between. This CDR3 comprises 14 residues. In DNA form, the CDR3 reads TGTGCCAGCAGCCCCCCCGGTGGGAACACTGAAGCTTTCTTT. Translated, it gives CASSPPGGNTEAFF.

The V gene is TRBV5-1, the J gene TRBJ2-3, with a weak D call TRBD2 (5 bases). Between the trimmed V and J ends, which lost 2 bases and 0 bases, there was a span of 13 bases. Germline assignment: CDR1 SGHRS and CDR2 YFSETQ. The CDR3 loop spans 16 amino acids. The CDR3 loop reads CASSLRSGASTDTQYF. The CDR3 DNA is TGCGCCAGCAGCTTACGGAGCGGAGCTAGCACAGATACGCAGTATTTT.

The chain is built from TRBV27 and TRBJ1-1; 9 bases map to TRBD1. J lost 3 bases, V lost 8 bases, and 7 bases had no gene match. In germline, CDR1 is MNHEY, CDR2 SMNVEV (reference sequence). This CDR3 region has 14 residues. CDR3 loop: CASGQGTRYTEAFF. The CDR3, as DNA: TGTGCCAGCGGACAGGGGACTCGCTACACTGAAGCTTTCTTT.

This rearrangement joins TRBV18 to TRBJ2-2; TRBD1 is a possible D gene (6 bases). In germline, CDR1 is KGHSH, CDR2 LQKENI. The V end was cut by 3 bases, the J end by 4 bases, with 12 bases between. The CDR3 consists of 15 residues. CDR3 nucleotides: TGTGCCAGCTCACCCTGGACAGAGGGCACCGGGGAGCTGTTTTTT. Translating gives CASSPWTEGTGELFF.

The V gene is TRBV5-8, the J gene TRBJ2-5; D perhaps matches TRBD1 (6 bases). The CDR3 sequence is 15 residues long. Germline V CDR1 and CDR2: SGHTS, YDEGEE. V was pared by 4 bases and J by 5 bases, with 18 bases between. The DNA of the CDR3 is TGTGCCAGCAGCGGGGGCTCTTTACTTGAGGAGACCCAGTACTTC. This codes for CASSGGSLLEETQYF.

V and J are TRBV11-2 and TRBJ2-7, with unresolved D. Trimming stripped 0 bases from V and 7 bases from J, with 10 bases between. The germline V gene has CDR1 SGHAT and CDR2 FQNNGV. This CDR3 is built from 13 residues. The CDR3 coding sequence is TGTGCCAGCAGCTTAGATCACGGTTGGGAGCAGTACTTC. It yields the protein CASSLDHGWEQYF. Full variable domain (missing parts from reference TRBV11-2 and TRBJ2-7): EAGVAQSPRYKIIEKRQSVAFWCNPISGHATLYWYQQILGQGPKLLIQFQNNGVVDDSQLPKDRFSAERLKGVDSTLKIQPAKLEDSAVYLCASSLDHGWEQYFGPGTRLTVT.

DNA for the CDR3: TGTGCCAGCAGAGGCACAGGGGGCGGAGGTCAGCCCCAGCATTTT. Its translation: CASRGTGGGGQPQHF. The V and J genes are TRBV6-1 and TRBJ1-5; 9 bases are shared with TRBD1. The CDR3 covers 15 residues. The V segment lost 6 bases and the J segment 6 bases; nucleotides outside the gene matches: 9. Germline V gives CDR1 MNHNS, CDR2 SASEGT.

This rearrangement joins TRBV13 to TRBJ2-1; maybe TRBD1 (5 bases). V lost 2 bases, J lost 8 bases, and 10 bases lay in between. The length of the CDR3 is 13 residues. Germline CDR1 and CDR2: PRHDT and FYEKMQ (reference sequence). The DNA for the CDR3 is TGTGCCAGCAGCTTAAGCCCCAGGGATGAGCAGTTCTTC. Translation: CASSLSPRDEQFF.

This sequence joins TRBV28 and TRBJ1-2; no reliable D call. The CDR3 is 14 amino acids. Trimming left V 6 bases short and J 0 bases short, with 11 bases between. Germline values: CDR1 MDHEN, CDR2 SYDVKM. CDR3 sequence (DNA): TGTGCCAGCAGCCAGAGGCCCTCTAACTATGGCTACACCTTC. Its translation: CASSQRPSNYGYTF.

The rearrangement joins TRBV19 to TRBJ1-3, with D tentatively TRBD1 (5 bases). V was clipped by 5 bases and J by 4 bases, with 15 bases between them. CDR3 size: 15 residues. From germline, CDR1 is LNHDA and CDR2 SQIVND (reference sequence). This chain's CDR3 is CASSHDRPSGNTIYF. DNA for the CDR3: TGTGCCAGTAGTCATGACAGACCTTCGGGAAACACCATATATTTT.